These 26 T cell receptor beta chains were sequenced from one sample in a study of blood T cell repertoires in COVID-19. Measured with immunoSEQ multiplex PCR; TCRdb has only the in-frame clones, and not every one. The sample yields about 160,000 clones, 85% seen once. Material: peripheral blood. These receptors were obtained from a human donor with acute or convalescent COVID-19. The donor label of this sample is uncertain.

CDR3 residues: CASSSLRNTEAFF. Written as DNA, the CDR3 is TGTGCCAGCAGCTCGTTGCGGAACACTGAAGCTTTCTTT. V gene TRBV11-3 combines with J gene TRBJ1-1; D is unclear. V lost 4 bases and J lost 1, with 7 bases in between. The germline gives CDR1 SGHNT, CDR2 YENEEA. This CDR3 comprises 13 residues. Full variable domain (missing parts from reference TRBV11-3 and TRBJ1-1): EAGVVQSPRYKIIEKKQPVAFWCNPISGHNTLYWYLQNLGQGPELLIRYENEEAVDDSQLPKDRFSAERLKGVDSTLKIQPAELGDSAVYLCASSSLRNTEAFFGQGTRLTVV.

The rearrangement links TRBV5-5 to TRBJ2-7, with D perhaps matching TRBD1 (6 bases). This CDR3 contains 16 residues. With 3 bases removed from V and 1 base from J, the gap between germline ends came to 17 bases. Germline V gene lookup returns CDR1 SGHKS and CDR2 YYEKEE (reference sequence). The CDR3 is CASSYQGQLRSYEQYF. The CDR3 coding sequence is TGTGCCAGCAGCTACCAAGGACAGTTAAGGTCCTACGAGCAGTACTTC.

This clone was found a few times. The chain employs TRBV25-1 and TRBJ2-3, with 10 bases fitting TRBD1. The germline V gene has CDR1 MGHDK and CDR2 SYGVNS. V shed 6 bases, J shed 4 bases, and the junction held 7 bases outside the gene matches. The CDR3 covers 15 residues. CDR3 coding DNA: TGTGCCAGCAGGAGGTCCGGGACAGGGGCAGATACGCAGTATTTT. As protein: CASRRSGTGADTQYF.

The V and J genes are TRBV15 and TRBJ1-4; the match to TRBD1 covers 8 bases. CDR1 is LNHNV, CDR2 YYDKDF, per germline (reference sequence). V gave up 5 bases and J gave up 14 bases; unmatched junction bases: 10. CDR3 length: 13 amino acids. The CDR3 here is CATSRSGTGGLFF. DNA for the CDR3: TGTGCCACCAGCCGATCTGGGACAGGAGGGCTGTTTTTT.

V usage is TRBV7-2 and J usage is TRBJ1-5; TRBD1 aligns across 7 bases. This CDR3 has 15 residues. Germline V lookup: CDR1 SGHTA, CDR2 FQGNSA. V was pared by 3 bases and J by 1 base, with 3 bases of the junction left unmatched. CDR3 bases: TGTGCCAGCAGCTTTAACAGGGGAAGCAATCAGCCCCAGCATTTT. This translates into CASSFNRGSNQPQHF.

This clone was observed a handful of times. The J gene is TRBJ2-2, the V gene TRBV7-7; a possible D gene is TRBD2 (6 bases). Looked up from germline, CDR1 is SSHAT and CDR2 is FNYEAQ (reference sequence). V lost 0 bases and J 0 bases, leaving 17 bases between the germline ends. This CDR3 spans 19 amino acids. The CDR3 here is CASSLAGRHGGANTGELFF. The CDR3 DNA sequence: TGTGCCAGCAGCTTAGCCGGACGACACGGCGGGGCGAACACCGGGGAGCTGTTTTTT.

This clone occurred once. The V and J genes are TRBV7-2 and TRBJ1-3; 7 positions match TRBD1. Trimming took 5 bases from V and 4 from J; bases not matched to a gene: 8. The CDR3 has 15 amino acids. The germline V gene has CDR1 SGHTA and CDR2 FQGNSA. The DNA for the CDR3 is TGTGCCAGCAGCCCGCAGACAGGGTCCGGAAACACCATATATTTT. It encodes CASSPQTGSGNTIYF.

The chain is built from TRBV19 and TRBJ1-4; D gene unclear. The CDR3 has 14 amino acids. The V end lost 5 bases, the J end lost 7 bases, and 14 bases lay between the germline ends. The germline gives CDR1 LNHDA, CDR2 SQIVND (reference sequence). The CDR3 reads CASSSLGLGEKLFF. CDR3 DNA: TGTGCCAGTAGTTCCCTTGGACTTGGTGAAAAACTGTTTTTT.

The gene calls are TRBV10-2 and TRBJ2-3; TRBD2 matches 11 bases. J lost 4 bases, V lost 0 bases, and 6 bases had no gene match. The CDR3 has 17 amino acids. Germline V gene data show CDR1 as WSHSY and CDR2 as SAAADI. CDR3 DNA: TGCGCCAGCAGTGAGTCAAAGACTAGCGGGGAATCAGATACGCAGTATTTT. Translation gives CASSESKTSGESDTQYF.

V and J are TRBV3-1 (or the pseudogene TRBV3-2) and TRBJ1-1; weak D call: TRBD1 (6 bases). The germline CDR1 and CDR2 sequences are LGHDT and YNNKEL (reference sequence). Trimming stripped 4 bases from V and 1 base from J, with 10 bases between. The CDR3 is 14 residues long. The CDR3: CASSLGTPNTEAFF. The DNA of the CDR3 is TGTGCCAGCAGCCTGGGGACACCGAACACTGAAGCTTTCTTT.

The rearrangement links TRBV5-1 to TRBJ2-5; D is possibly TRBD2 (6 bases). Trimming left V 1 base short and J 1 base short, with 20 bases between. Germline assignment: CDR1 SGHRS and CDR2 YFSETQ. The CDR3 has 18 amino acids. CDR3 coding DNA: TGCGCCAGCAGCTTGATGGTGACTGCTGCGGGGACCCAAGAGACCCAGTACTTC. Translation: CASSLMVTAAGTQETQYF.

V and J are TRBV4-3 and TRBJ2-3, with TRBD2 matching 7 bases. The CDR3 is made up of 19 amino acids. CDR1 LGHNA and CDR2 YSLEER come from the germline V gene. The trim removed 5 bases at V and 3 bases at J, leaving 20 bases unmatched. The CDR3 protein is CASSARGRGAGFRTDTQYF. As DNA, the CDR3 is TGCGCCAGCAGCGCCAGAGGGAGGGGCGCAGGTTTTAGGACAGATACGCAGTATTTT.

The V call is TRBV7-3, the J call TRBJ2-5, with 10 bases aligning to TRBD2. The CDR3 runs 14 residues. Germline V gene data show CDR1 as SGHTA and CDR2 as FQGTGA. Unmatched junction bases numbered 3, after V lost 4 bases and J lost 4 bases. CDR3 in DNA: TGTGCCAGCAGCTCGGGACTAGCGCCAGAGACCCAGTACTTC. It encodes CASSSGLAPETQYF.

This chain links TRBV2 with TRBJ1-2; TRBD1 matches 7 bases. The CDR3 length is 14 residues. Germline V gene lookup returns CDR1 SNHLY and CDR2 FYNNEI. After removal of 1 base from V and 10 bases from J, the junction contained 9 bases not matched to a gene. The CDR3 spells CASSEGRRQGVYTF. DNA of the CDR3: TGTGCCAGCAGTGAAGGCCGGAGACAGGGTGTCTACACCTTC.

The chain couples TRBV6-1 to TRBJ2-5, with a weak D call TRBD1 (5 bases). This CDR3 has 14 residues. V gave up 1 base and J gave up 4 bases, with 10 bases separating them. Germline assignment: CDR1 MNHNS and CDR2 SASEGT. As DNA, the CDR3 is TGTGCCAGCAGTGAAGGGGGCAGACGAGAGACCCAGTACTTC. This gives the protein CASSEGGRRETQYF.

Here the CDR3 DNA reads TGTGCCAGCAGCTTAGGGACTGCAACCGCCTACGAGCAGTACTTC. Translated, it gives CASSLGTATAYEQYF. This sequence joins TRBV7-8 and TRBJ2-7; a possible D gene is TRBD2 (5 bases). V was shortened by 1 base and J by 2 bases, with 12 bases between the two germline ends. Germline assignment: CDR1 SGHVS and CDR2 FQNEAQ. The CDR3 loop spans 15 amino acids.

The chain couples TRBV5-1 to TRBJ2-7, with TRBD1 identical over 10 bases. The CDR3 has 16 amino acids. Germline CDR1 is SGHRS and CDR2 is YFSETQ. V shed 4 bases and J 10 bases; nucleotides not matched to a gene: 17. The CDR3 region is CASSSASGTGDRAQYF. The CDR3 DNA reads as TGCGCCAGCAGCAGCGCCTCCGGGACAGGGGATAGGGCTCAGTACTTC.

The V gene is TRBV6-5, the J gene TRBJ2-7; D not certain. This CDR3 is 14 amino acids long. The germline CDR1 and CDR2 sequences are MNHEY and SVGAGI. V was cut by 7 bases and J by 2 bases, with 15 bases left in between. The CDR3 here is CASTYGGIPYEQYF. The CDR3 bases are TGTGCCAGCACCTACGGCGGTATACCCTACGAGCAGTACTTC.

The CDR3 DNA follows: TGTGCCAGGGTAGGGGTTTACGGTGGCTACACCTTC. Its protein product is CARVGVYGGYTF. The genes are TRBV2 and TRBJ1-2; D possibly corresponds to TRBD1 (5 bases). Trimming shortened V by 9 bases and J by 7 bases, and 15 bases separated the two germline ends. The CDR3 extends over 12 amino acids. The germline gives CDR1 SNHLY, CDR2 FYNNEI.

The chain combines TRBV10-1 with TRBJ2-1, with TRBD2 matching 10 bases. The CDR3 spans 15 residues. Trimming removed 3 bases from V and 8 bases from J; junction bases left unmatched: 7. Germline lookup yields CDR1 WNHNN and CDR2 SYGVQD (reference sequence). The CDR3, as DNA: TGCGCCAGCAGTGATACAACTAGCGGGGACGATGAGCAGTTCTTC. Its translation: CASSDTTSGDDEQFF.

The rearrangement links TRBV3-1 (or the pseudogene TRBV3-2) to TRBJ1-3; D is undetermined. Germline CDR1 reads LGHDT; CDR2 reads YNNKEL (reference sequence). The V end was cut by 2 bases, the J end by 4 bases, with 9 bases between. This CDR3 is built from 14 residues. The CDR3 nucleotides are TGTGCCAGCAGCCAAAAATCCTACGGAAACACCATATATTTT. This sequence encodes CASSQKSYGNTIYF.

This CDR3 is CASSTQGYNQPQHF. CDR3 nucleotides: TGTGCCAGTAGCACGCAGGGGTACAATCAGCCCCAGCATTTT. The gene calls are TRBV19 and TRBJ1-5, with D maybe TRBD1 (6 bases). The CDR3 is made up of 14 amino acids. The V end was cut by 6 bases, the J end by 3 bases, with 12 bases between. Per germline, CDR1 LNHDA and CDR2 SQIVND (reference sequence).

V usage is TRBV7-2 and J usage is TRBJ2-7; 12 bases match TRBD1. CDR3 length equals 16 residues. CDR1 is SGHTA and CDR2 is FQGNSA in the germline V gene. V gave up 5 bases and J gave up 4 bases; unmatched junction bases: 9. CDR3 in amino acids: CASSPRDRGRLYEQYF. CDR3 sequence (DNA): TGTGCCAGCAGCCCGCGGGACAGGGGGCGCCTGTACGAGCAGTACTTC.

In its sample, this clone was seen a few times. The chain couples TRBV6-5 to TRBJ1-1, with a weak D call TRBD1 (6 bases). Per the germline V gene, CDR1 is MNHEY and CDR2 is SVGAGI. Trimming took off 4 bases at V and 6 bases at J, with 21 bases between the two ends. The CDR3 covers 16 residues. DNA for the CDR3: TGTGCCAGCAGTTCTTTGTTCAGGGGTAGTGGTGCTGAAGCTTTCTTT. Amino acid sequence: CASSSLFRGSGAEAFF.

This CDR3 is CSAYISIGNEQFF. In DNA, the CDR3 is TGCAGCGCGTATATCTCAATCGGCAATGAGCAGTTCTTC. The genes are TRBV29-1 and TRBJ2-1, with D hard to call. Trimming took 7 bases from V and 6 from J, leaving 16 bases between them. The germline CDR1 and CDR2 sequences are SQVTM and ANQGSEA. This CDR3 comprises 13 residues.

The chain combines TRBV19 with TRBJ1-2, with 8 bases identical to TRBD1. The germline gives CDR1 LNHDA, CDR2 SQIVND (reference sequence). V lost 8 bases to trimming and J lost 4 bases; unmatched junction nucleotides: 9. The CDR3 spans 14 residues. CDR3 protein: CASDPDRVGYGYTF. The DNA for the CDR3 is TGTGCCAGTGACCCGGACAGGGTAGGCTATGGCTACACCTTC.